This entry lists 15 T cell receptor beta chains sequenced from one sample in a study of cytomegalovirus exposure and HLA in healthy donors (dated by TCRdb to 2015 to 2018). The protocol used for the library was the immunoSEQ multiplex PCR assay. TCRdb took this table from immuneACCESS and kept in-frame rearrangements with V and J called. Such tables lack part of the clones; where checked against another copy, unresolved V genes explain under half of the gap, and the rest is unexplained. This sample gives about 220,000 clones in total; about 86% of them show up just once. The ten largest make up about 3% of the sample. The sample taken for sequencing was PBMCs. Receptors originate from a man between 18 and 29 years old in good health and CMV-seronegative.

The rearrangement joins TRBV5-1 to TRBJ2-1; tentatively, D is TRBD2 (6 bases). The germline V gene has CDR1 SGHRS and CDR2 YFSETQ. The V gene lost 4 bases and the J gene lost 9 bases, with 17 bases spanning the gap. This CDR3 is 14 amino acids long. For the CDR3, the DNA is TGCGCCAGCAGCGAGGCGAACGGGGGTTCTGAGCAGTTCTTC. This sequence encodes CASSEANGGSEQFF.

The chain links TRBV5-1 to TRBJ1-5; 7 bases agree with TRBD1. J was trimmed by 8 bases and V by 5 bases; bases with no gene match: 13. Germline V gene sequence: CDR1 SGHRS, CDR2 YFSETQ. The CDR3 totals 15 residues. The CDR3 loop is CASSSGGQGREPQHF. CDR3 nucleotides: TGCGCCAGCAGTTCAGGGGGGCAGGGCAGGGAGCCCCAGCATTTT.

The rearrangement joins TRBV19 to TRBJ1-2; possibly TRBD1 for D (5 bases). The germline gives CDR1 LNHDA, CDR2 SQIVND (reference sequence). This CDR3 comprises 14 residues. V was trimmed by 6 bases and J by 2 bases, leaving 13 bases between them. CDR3 nucleotide sequence: TGTGCCAGTAGCATTCCCCGACAGAACTATGGCTACACCTTC. It is translated as CASSIPRQNYGYTF. The whole variable domain, filled in from reference TRBV19 and TRBJ1-2, reads DGGITQSPKYLFRKEGQNVTLSCEQNLNHDAMYWYRQDPGQGLRLIYYSQIVNDFQKGDIAEGYSVSREKKESFPLTVTSAQKNPTAFYLCASSIPRQNYGYTFGSGTRLTVV.

The rearrangement uses TRBV4-1 and TRBJ1-3; unclear D gene. The CDR3 covers 13 residues. The V end lost 1 base, the J end lost 7 bases, and 8 bases lay between the germline ends. Germline values: CDR1 MGHRA, CDR2 YSYEKL. CDR3 loop: CASSQVGGNTIYF. CDR3 nucleotides: TGCGCCAGCAGCCAAGTGGGAGGGAACACCATATATTTT.

The CDR3 DNA reads TGTGCCAGCAGCGTAGGCTTGGGACAGGGGGCTAATTCACCCCTCCACTTT. Amino acid sequence: CASSVGLGQGANSPLHF. V is TRBV9 and J is TRBJ1-6, with 12 bases fitting TRBD1. The CDR3 contains 17 residues. The germline gives CDR1 SGDLS, CDR2 YYNGEE. V dropped 0 bases and J dropped 6; count of bases not matched to a gene: 4.

The chain combines TRBV9 with TRBJ2-1; TRBD2 matches 9 bases. Germline V gives CDR1 SGDLS, CDR2 YYNGEE. This CDR3 has 16 residues. With V trimmed by 4 bases and J by 4 bases, 9 bases remained unmatched. In DNA form, the CDR3 reads TGTGCCAGCAGCCCAACCCTAGCGGGGACTTACAATGAGCAGTTCTTC. This gives the protein CASSPTLAGTYNEQFF.

The rearrangement uses TRBV6-5 and TRBJ2-3; D is ambiguous. Deletions cut 10 bases from V and 3 bases from J, with 14 bases between. Germline V gene lookup returns CDR1 MNHEY and CDR2 SVGAGI. There are 13 residues in the CDR3. The CDR3 region is CATPEVGTDTQYF. CDR3 DNA: TGTGCCACCCCCGAGGTAGGTACAGATACGCAGTATTTT.

The V and J genes are TRBV27 and TRBJ2-1; 9 bases agree with TRBD2. The germline CDR1 and CDR2 sequences are MNHEY and SMNVEV (reference sequence). The CDR3 is 13 amino acids. V lost 5 bases and J lost 8; bases outside the gene matches: 4. The CDR3 sequence is CASSHSGRHEQFF. DNA of the CDR3: TGTGCCAGCAGTCATAGCGGGAGACATGAGCAGTTCTTC.

The chain couples TRBV11-2 to TRBJ2-7, with no clear D. This CDR3 comprises 13 residues. Germline lookup yields CDR1 SGHAT and CDR2 FQNNGV. Deletions cut 1 base from V and 6 bases from J, with 10 bases between. The CDR3 DNA reads as TGTGCCAGCAGCTTAGTGCCGAAGCCCGAGCAGTACTTC. It codes for CASSLVPKPEQYF. The full variable domain, completed using reference TRBV11-2 and TRBJ2-7, is EAGVAQSPRYKIIEKRQSVAFWCNPISGHATLYWYQQILGQGPKLLIQFQNNGVVDDSQLPKDRFSAERLKGVDSTLKIQPAKLEDSAVYLCASSLVPKPEQYFGPGTRLTVT.

This chain connects TRBV4-1 to TRBJ2-3; 9 nucleotides match TRBD2. The J segment lost 7 bases and the V segment lost 1 base, leaving 9 bases of the junction unmatched. The germline gives CDR1 MGHRA, CDR2 YSYEKL. CDR3 length: 16 amino acids. CDR3 in DNA: TGCGCCAGCAGCCAAGTCGGGCGGGGGGGAGAAAATACGCAGTATTTT. Translation: CASSQVGRGGENTQYF.

The rearrangement joins TRBV11-2 to TRBJ2-2; TRBD1 matches at 10 bases. J gave up 5 bases and V 4 bases, and 10 bases lay outside the gene matches. The germline CDR1 and CDR2 sequences are SGHAT and FQNNGV. The CDR3 is made up of 17 amino acids. The CDR3 region has the DNA TGTGCCAGCAGCTCATATGACAGGGGGCATCGGACCGGGGAGCTGTTTTTT. This translates into CASSSYDRGHRTGELFF.

This rearrangement joins TRBV7-9 to TRBJ2-5; no reliable D call. Per the germline V gene, CDR1 is SEHNR and CDR2 is FQNEAQ (reference sequence). CDR3 size: 12 residues. Trimming removed 4 bases at V and 1 base at J, with 4 bases between. The CDR3 DNA sequence: TGTGCCAGCAGCTGGGCCCAAGAGACCCAGTACTTC. Translation: CASSWAQETQYF.

V is TRBV5-1 and J is TRBJ1-5; D uncertain. Germline loops: CDR1 SGHRS, CDR2 YFSETQ. This CDR3 spans 15 amino acids. V shed 4 bases and J shed 6 bases, with 17 bases lying between them. The CDR3, as DNA: TGCGCCAGCAGCGAAGGAGCTGGTGGTAGTCAGCCCCAGCATTTT. It specifies CASSEGAGGSQPQHF. Full variable domain (outside the CDR3, taken from reference TRBV5-1 and TRBJ1-5): KAGVTQTPRYLIKTRGQQVTLSCSPISGHRSVSWYQQTPGQGLQFLFEYFSETQRNKGNFPGRFSGRQFSNSRSEMNVSTLELGDSALYLCASSEGAGGSQPQHFGDGTRLSIL.

This chain connects TRBV5-5 to TRBJ1-5; D possibly corresponds to TRBD1 (5 bases). The CDR3 contains 15 residues. Trimming removed 4 bases at V and 1 base at J, with 12 bases between. Germline CDR1 is SGHKS and CDR2 is YYEKEE (reference sequence). The CDR3 protein is CASSRGRESNQPQHF. The CDR3 DNA is TGTGCCAGCAGCCGGGGACGGGAGAGCAATCAGCCCCAGCATTTT.

This clone has a handful of counts. CDR3 DNA: TGTGCCAGTTCTAATGGCTACACCTTC. Amino acids: CASSNGYTF. The genes are TRBV19 and TRBJ1-2; D uncertain. This CDR3 spans 9 amino acids. Germline loops: CDR1 LNHDA, CDR2 SQIVND (reference sequence). Trimming cost V 8 bases and J 6 bases, with 4 bases left between them.